These T cell receptor beta chains were read from a single sample in a study of PD-1 blockade in classical Hodgkin lymphoma. The protocol was immunoSEQ multiplex PCR, while the TCRdb copy is restricted to in-frame clones and leaves out a portion. This table holds about 26,000 clones, over 60% found once. Material: peripheral blood mononuclear cells (PBMCs), obtained before the second cycle of nivolumab. Receptor source: a human donor with classical Hodgkin lymphoma. Both conserved end residues are part of each CDR3. D genes are given only for firm matches. For some rows the clone size is stated as once, few or many, or as a class when expanded; others skip it.

TRBV5-6	-	TRBJ2-7	-	CASSLRGNGVYEQYF	TGTGCCAGCAGCTTGAGGGGGAACGGTGTCTACGAGCAGTACTTC
TRBV19	-	TRBJ2-3	-	CASSDKRLAQYF	TGTGCCAGTAGCGATAAAAGGTTAGCGCAGTATTTT
TRBV7-2	-	TRBJ2-5	-	CASSLAGVRQETQYF	TGTGCCAGCAGCTTAGCGGGGGTCAGACAAGAGACCCAGTACTTC
TRBV28	-	TRBJ2-5	once	CASGERGALYQETQYF	TGTGCCAGCGGCGAGAGGGGAGCCCTGTACCAAGAGACCCAGTACTTC
TRBV7-9	-	TRBJ1-4	few	CASSHLRREIEKLFF	TGTGCCAGCAGCCATTTGAGGAGGGAGATCGAAAAACTGTTTTTT
TRBV28	TRBD2	TRBJ2-1	-	CATGISGRADNEQFF	TGTGCCACAGGAATCAGCGGGAGGGCAGACAATGAGCAGTTCTTC
TRBV21-1	-	TRBJ1-3	-	CASSKERAPGDSGNTIYF	TGTGCCAGCAGCAAAGAAAGAGCGCCTGGAGACTCTGGAAACACCATATATTTT
TRBV6-5	-	TRBJ2-3	once	CASSYGDTDTQYF	TGTGCCAGCAGTTACGGCGACACAGATACGCAGTATTTT
TRBV27	-	TRBJ2-2	-	CASSNGRLNTGELFF	TGTGCCAGCAGTAATGGCAGGCTTAACACCGGGGAGCTGTTTTTT
TRBV6-5	-	TRBJ2-7	-	CASSSAGTDSYEQYF	TGTGCCAGCAGTTCCGCCGGGACGGATTCCTACGAGCAGTACTTC
TRBV7-9	-	TRBJ2-2	once	CASRITYGDTGELFF	TGTGCCAGCAGGATAACGTATGGGGACACCGGGGAGCTGTTTTTT
TRBV5-1	-	TRBJ1-1	-	CASSLGRSTPNTEAFF	TGCGCCAGCAGCTTGGGACGGAGCACTCCGAACACTGAAGCTTTCTTT
TRBV7-9	-	TRBJ1-3	-	CASSLGRPYAVRSGNTIYF	TGTGCCAGCAGCTTAGGACGGCCTTATGCGGTCCGCTCTGGAAACACCATATATTTT
TRBV28	-	TRBJ2-5	-	CASRLVGPETQYF	TGTGCCAGCCGCCTAGTGGGTCCAGAGACCCAGTACTTC
TRBV28	TRBD2	TRBJ2-7	few	CASSLISSGSDNEQYF	TGTGCCAGCAGTTTAATATCTAGCGGGAGTGACAACGAGCAGTACTTC
TRBV25-1	-	TRBJ2-2	-	CASRTTGELFF	TGTGCCAGCAGGACGACCGGGGAGCTGTTTTTT
TRBV6-5	-	TRBJ2-7	-	CASRGAGEQYF	TGTGCCAGCAGGGGAGCTGGCGAGCAGTACTTC
TRBV4-2	TRBD1	TRBJ2-3	few	CASSYQGQGDDTQYF	TGTGCCAGCAGCTACCAGGGACAGGGGGACGATACGCAGTATTTT
TRBV10-3	TRBD2	TRBJ2-1	-	CAISESQASGDYNEQFF	TGTGCCATCAGTGAGTCGCAGGCTAGCGGCGATTACAATGAGCAGTTCTTC
TRBV2	TRBD1	TRBJ1-5	-	CASSEATGNSNQPQHF	TGTGCCAGCAGTGAAGCGACAGGGAATAGCAATCAGCCCCAGCATTTT
TRBV4-3	-	TRBJ2-1	-	CASSQDWGSPTTYNEQFF	TGCGCCAGCAGCCAAGATTGGGGTAGTCCCACTACCTACAATGAGCAGTTCTTC
TRBV9	TRBD1	TRBJ1-1	-	CASSVGRDRDDTEAFF	TGTGCCAGCAGCGTAGGACGGGACAGGGATGATACTGAAGCTTTCTTT
TRBV7-9	TRBD1	TRBJ1-1	-	CASAQGSSNTEAFF	TGTGCCAGCGCACAGGGGTCCTCGAACACTGAAGCTTTCTTT
TRBV9	TRBD2	TRBJ2-3	-	CASSVEGTSGGGDTQYF	TGTGCCAGCAGCGTAGAGGGGACTAGCGGGGGTGGAGATACGCAGTATTTT
TRBV30	-	TRBJ2-3	-	CAWSRLDYTDTQYF	TGTGCCTGGAGTCGACTAGATTACACAGATACGCAGTATTTT
TRBV6-6	-	TRBJ1-2	-	CASSYGVNYGYTF	TGTGCCAGCAGTTACGGCGTTAACTATGGCTACACCTTC
TRBV10-1	TRBD2	TRBJ2-3	-	CASSERRLAGNTDTQYF	TGCGCCAGCAGTGAAAGGAGACTAGCGGGGAACACAGATACGCAGTATTTT